These 10 T cell receptor beta chains originate from one sample sequenced in a study of T cell responses to AZD1222 COVID-19 vaccine. Repertoires were generated with immunoSEQ multiplex PCR, while TCRdb's copy carries only in-frame clones and drops some. Here the sample spans some 88,000 clones, less than 95% being singletons. Sample: peripheral blood, taken 28 days after the second AZD1222 dose. These receptors were taken from an adult who received the AZD1222 COVID-19 vaccine.

The gene calls are TRBV2 and TRBJ1-2; a weak D match, TRBD1 (6 bases). From germline, CDR1 is SNHLY and CDR2 FYNNEI. CDR3 size: 14 residues. Trimming shortened V by 6 bases and J by 6 bases, and 17 bases separated the two germline ends. The CDR3 region is CASRPVRGSHGYTF. The CDR3 coding sequence is TGTGCCAGCAGACCGGTTAGGGGGAGCCATGGCTACACCTTC.

The chain employs TRBV29-1 and TRBJ2-2, with 8 bases fitting TRBD1. The germline V gene has CDR1 SQVTM and CDR2 ANQGSEA. With V trimmed by 5 bases and J by 6 bases, 2 bases remained unmatched. The CDR3 covers 12 residues. The CDR3 bases are TGCAGCGTTACGACAGGGGCCGGGGAGCTGTTTTTT. Translation gives CSVTTGAGELFF.

The rearrangement uses TRBV19 and TRBJ1-3; no reliable D call. This CDR3 comprises 13 residues. Trimming took 7 bases from V and 0 from J, leaving 7 bases between them. Germline V gene lookup returns CDR1 LNHDA and CDR2 SQIVND (reference sequence). CDR3 region: CASKLSSGNTIYF. The CDR3 coding sequence is TGTGCCAGTAAGCTGAGCTCTGGAAACACCATATATTTT.

This chain connects TRBV7-2 to TRBJ1-2, with D possibly matching TRBD1 (5 bases). The V end was cut by 1 base, the J end by 7 bases, with 10 bases between. This CDR3 comprises 13 residues. Germline V gene lookup returns CDR1 SGHTA and CDR2 FQGNSA. The CDR3 loop is CASSLDRIGGYTF. CDR3 in DNA: TGTGCCAGCAGCTTAGACAGGATCGGTGGCTACACCTTC.

The chain couples TRBV7-3 to TRBJ2-3; D may be TRBD1 (5 bases). Trimming cost V 2 bases and J 5 bases, with 8 bases left between them. From germline, CDR1 is SGHTA and CDR2 FQGTGA. The length of the CDR3 is 13 residues. Here the CDR3 reads CASSLWGEDTQYF. CDR3 nucleotides: TGTGCCAGCAGCTTATGGGGCGAAGATACGCAGTATTTT.

DNA for the CDR3: TGTGCCAGTAGTATTCAGGGGCCCAACTATGGCTACACCTTC. Its protein is CASSIQGPNYGYTF. The chain links TRBV19 to TRBJ1-2; D is possibly TRBD1 (6 bases). The V end lost 3 bases, the J end lost 2 bases, and 10 bases lay between the germline ends. CDR1 and CDR2 from the germline V gene are LNHDA and SQIVND (reference sequence). CDR3 length: 14 residues.

This chain joins TRBV10-2 and TRBJ1-4, with a weak D call TRBD1 (5 bases). The CDR3 sequence is 14 residues long. CDR1 and CDR2 (germline): WSHSY, SAAADI. Between the trimmed V and J ends, which lost 2 bases and 6 bases, there was a span of 10 bases. The CDR3 here is CASSETGSHEKLFF. The DNA of the CDR3 is TGCGCCAGCAGTGAGACAGGCTCGCATGAAAAACTGTTTTTT.

In its sample, this clone was seen once. The rearrangement uses TRBV5-5 and TRBJ2-1, with a tentative D call TRBD2 (5 bases). Between the trimmed V and J ends, which lost 4 bases and 7 bases, there was a span of 12 bases. Germline loops: CDR1 SGHKS, CDR2 YYEKEE (reference sequence). This CDR3 has 13 residues. DNA for the CDR3: TGTGCCAGCAGCCCCATCGGGGTTAATGAGCAGTTCTTC. Amino acids: CASSPIGVNEQFF.

The genes are TRBV6-6 and TRBJ1-6; TRBD1 matches at 8 bases. Trimming at V came to 5 bases and at J to 0 bases, leaving 3 bases not matched to a gene. From germline, CDR1 is MNHNY and CDR2 SVGAGI (reference sequence). This CDR3 spans 16 amino acids. Here the CDR3 DNA reads TGTGCCAGCAGTCGACAGGGGAGCTCCTATAATTCACCCCTCCACTTT. Protein: CASSRQGSSYNSPLHF.

The chain is built from TRBV18 and TRBJ1-1, with a possible D match to TRBD1 (5 bases). This CDR3 region has 17 residues. V was pared by 1 base and J by 1 base, with 16 bases between. Germline V gives CDR1 KGHSH, CDR2 LQKENI. The CDR3 region is CASSPRPGTPKNTEAFF. The CDR3, as DNA: TGTGCCAGCTCACCACGTCCAGGGACCCCTAAGAACACTGAAGCTTTCTTT. The whole variable domain, remainder taken from reference TRBV18 and TRBJ1-1, is NAGVMQNPRHLVRRRGQEARLRCSPMKGHSHVYWYRQLPEEGLKFMVYLQKENIIDESGMPKERFSAEFPKEGPSILRIQQVVRGDSAAYFCASSPRPGTPKNTEAFFGQGTRLTVV.